Listed below are T cell receptor beta chains from one sample, sequenced in a study of esophageal squamous cell carcinoma under preoperative chemotherapy. TCRdb analysed the PCR reads with MiXCR anew, one entry per CDR3 protein. The sample lists some 16,000 distinct CDR3 sequences; more than 50% were seen once. The sample here was taken from a patient given preoperative chemotherapy. Receptor source: a human donor with esophageal squamous cell carcinoma. The donor label of this sample is uncertain. Both conserved end residues are part of each CDR3. Fields, in order: J gene, D gene, clone size, V gene, CDR3 protein, CDR3 DNA. A D gene is named only where the DNA matches it firmly. Some rows mark clone size as missing; the rest say once, few, many or name a class of expanded clone.

>TRBJ2-3|.|medium-sized|TRBV6-1
CASSEGGAPDADTQYF
TGTGCCAGCAGTGAAGGGGGGGCACCTGACGCAGATACGCAGTATTTT
>TRBJ2-3|TRBD2|.|TRBV6-1
CASRGNGGDDQDTQYF
TGTGCCAGCAGGGGCAACGGGGGGGACGACCAAGATACGCAGTATTTT
>TRBJ2-7|.|.|TRBV27
CASSFSVGGAKDTQYF
TGTGCCAGCAGTTTCAGCGTAGGGGGAGCCAAAGATACGCAGTACTTC
>TRBJ1-4|TRBD1|.|TRBV7-8
CASSPRDRAPSNEKLFF
TGTGCCAGCAGCCCCCGGGACAGGGCCCCTTCTAATGAAAAACTGTTTTTT
>TRBJ2-5|.|few|TRBV7-2
CASSLVLDRGQETQYF
TGTGCCAGCAGCTTAGTTTTAGACAGAGGACAAGAGACCCAGTACTTC
>TRBJ2-4|.|.|TRBV6-8
CASRAPGVCGKDTQYF
TGTGCCAGCAGAGCCCCGGGGGTGTGTGGCAAAGACACGCAGTATTTC
>TRBJ2-4|.|few|TRBV6-1
CARGLGAKNTQYF
TGTGCCAGGGGGCTGGGAGCCAAAAACACTCAGTACTTC
>TRBJ2-3|.|medium-sized|TRBV6-1
CASSQGGTDTQYF
TGTGCCAGCAGTCAAGGGGGCACAGATACGCAGTATTTT
>TRBJ1-2|.|many|TRBV10-1
CASSDQGHGYTF
TGCGCCAGCAGTGATCAGGGCCATGGCTACACCTTC
>TRBJ2-4|.|.|TRBV6-1
CASRGKGVGAEDTQYF
TGTGCCAGCCGTGGCAAGGGGGTGGGCGCGGAAGACACTCAGTATTTC
>TRBJ2-2|.|many|TRBV27
CASSSNTGELFF
TGTGCCAGCAGCTCGAACACCGGGGAGCTGTTTTTT
>TRBJ2-1|TRBD1|once|TRBV6-5
CASSYRTGFEQFF
TGTGCCAGCAGTTACAGGACAGGGTTTGAGCAGTTCTTC
>TRBJ2-3|TRBD2|.|TRBV4-1
CASSQAGGGGTDTQYF
TGCGCCAGCAGCCAAGCGGGGGGGGGCGGCACAGATACGCAGTATTTT
>TRBJ2-3|TRBD1|.|TRBV10-3
CALQGVDTGAQYF
TGTGCCCTTCAGGGTGTTGACACAGGGGCGCAGTATTTT
>TRBJ2-1|.|.|TRBV10-2
CASRDSEADEQFF
TGCGCCAGCAGGGACTCTGAAGCGGATGAGCAGTTCTTC
>TRBJ2-4|TRBD2|.|TRBV6-1
CASSRNGGESADTQYF
TGTGCCAGCAGTCGCAACGGGGGGGAGAGCGCAGACACTCAGTACTTC
>TRBJ2-1|TRBD1|.|TRBV6-5
CASSYGGQAFGEQFF
TGTGCCAGCAGTTACGGCGGACAGGCCTTCGGGGAGCAGTTTTTC
>TRBJ2-7|.|many|TRBV7-2
CASSPDGSYVWEQYF
TGTGCCAGCAGCCCTGACGGCTCCTACGTATGGGAGCAGTACTTC
>TRBJ2-1|TRBD2|many|TRBV7-2
CASSSVAGVTYNEQFF
TGTGCCAGCAGCTCCGTAGCGGGAGTGACTTACAATGAGCAGTTCTTC
>TRBJ2-1|.|medium-sized|TRBV6-4
CASSSSSYNEQFF
TGTGCCAGCAGTTCTAGCTCCTACAATGAGCAGTTCTTC
>TRBJ2-3|TRBD2|many|TRBV6-5
CASSYRRGGGTDTQYF
TGTGCCAGCAGTTACCGGCGGGGGGGCGGTACAGATACGCAGTATTTT
>TRBJ2-7|.|many|TRBV6-5
CASSYDGSSYEQYF
TGTGCCAGCAGTTATGACGGGAGCTCCTACGAGCAGTACTTC
>TRBJ2-6|.|.|TRBV6-1
CASNLATGGFGANVLTF
TGTGCCAGCAATCTGGCAACCGGGGGCTTTGGGGCCAACGTCCTGACTTTC
>TRBJ2-2|.|.|TRBV6-5
CASSYGGQAFGELFF
TGTGCCAGCAGTTACGGCGGTCAGGCCTTCGGTGAGCTGTTTTTT
>TRBJ2-1|.|.|TRBV6-1
CASTLGGGRYNEQFF
TGTGCCAGCACTCTTGGAGGGGGCAGGTACAATGAGCAGTTCTTC